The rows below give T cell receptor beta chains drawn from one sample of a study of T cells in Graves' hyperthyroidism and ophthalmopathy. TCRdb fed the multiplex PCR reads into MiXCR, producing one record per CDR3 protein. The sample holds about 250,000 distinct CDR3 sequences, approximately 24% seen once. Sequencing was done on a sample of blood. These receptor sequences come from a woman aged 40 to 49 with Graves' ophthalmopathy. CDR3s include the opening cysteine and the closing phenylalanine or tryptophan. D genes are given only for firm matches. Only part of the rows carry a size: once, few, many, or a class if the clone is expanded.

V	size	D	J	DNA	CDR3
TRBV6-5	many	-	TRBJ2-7	TGTGCCAGCAGTTTAGCGGTCTCCTACGAGCAGTACTTC	CASSLAVSYEQYF
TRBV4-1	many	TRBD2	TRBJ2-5	TGCGCCAGCAGCCAGGTACCGGGACTAGATGGGGAGACCCAGTACTTC	CASSQVPGLDGETQYF
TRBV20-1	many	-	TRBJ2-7	TGCAGTGCTAGAGTCGACAGGGGACTAGGGTCAGTCGAGCAGTACTTC	CSARVDRGLGSVEQYF
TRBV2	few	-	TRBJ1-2	TGTGCCAGCAGCACAGGGTATGGCTACACCTTC	CASSTGYGYTF
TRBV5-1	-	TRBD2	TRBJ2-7	TGCGCCAGCAGCTTGCCCTCCGGCGGGAGGGCCTATTACGAGCAGTACTTC	CASSLPSGGRAYYEQYF
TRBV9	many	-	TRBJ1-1	TGTGCCAGCAGCGTAGGGGCAGGGGTTATGAACACTGAAGCTTTCTTT	CASSVGAGVMNTEAFF
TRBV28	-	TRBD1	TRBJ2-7	TGTGCCAGCACACAACAGGGGTTCGACGAGCAGTACTTC	CASTQQGFDEQYF
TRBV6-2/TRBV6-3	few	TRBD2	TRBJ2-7	TGTGCCAGCAGCATTACGGGAGGGGGCTCCTACGAGCAGTACTTC	CASSITGGGSYEQYF
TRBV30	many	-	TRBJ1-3	TGTGCCTGGAGTGTACGCCTCTACGTCTCTGGAAACACCATATATTTT	CAWSVRLYVSGNTIYF
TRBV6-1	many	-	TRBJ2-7	TGTGCCAGCAGTCGCGGACCCGGCGACGAGCAGTACTTC	CASSRGPGDEQYF
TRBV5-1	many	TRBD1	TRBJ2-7	TGCGCCAGCAGACCTGGTGGGACAGGGGGCTACGAGCAGTACTTC	CASRPGGTGGYEQYF
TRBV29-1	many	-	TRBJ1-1	TGCAGCGTTGAAGTGGCGGGGACTGAAGCTTTCTTT	CSVEVAGTEAFF
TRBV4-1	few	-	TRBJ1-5	TGCGCCAGCAACCAAGTTGGACGGAGAAATCAGCCCCAGCATTTT	CASNQVGRRNQPQHF
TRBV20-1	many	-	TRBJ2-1	TGCAGTGCTAGAGGGGTGAGCTCCTACAATGAGCAGTTCTTC	CSARGVSSYNEQFF
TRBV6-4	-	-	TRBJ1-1	TGTGCCAGCAGTGACTCGTTACGGTTGGAAGCTTTCTTT	CASSDSLRLEAFF
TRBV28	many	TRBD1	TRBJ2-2	TGTGCCAGCAGGAGGACAGGGGTCTTGGCCGGGGAGCTGTTTTTT	CASRRTGVLAGELFF
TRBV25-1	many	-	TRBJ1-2	TGTGCCAGCAGAGATGATCGGGGGAGCTATGGCTACACCTTC	CASRDDRGSYGYTF
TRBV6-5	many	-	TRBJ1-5	TGTGCCAGCAGAAGGGACCGATTAAGTAATCAGCCCCAGCATTTT	CASRRDRLSNQPQHF
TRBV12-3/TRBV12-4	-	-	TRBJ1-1	TGTGCCAGCAGATCAACCTGGGGGGGCACTGAAGCTTTCTTT	CASRSTWGGTEAFF
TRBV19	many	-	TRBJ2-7	TGTGCCAGTACCCCAGAGATTAGCTCCTACGAGCAGTACTTC	CASTPEISSYEQYF
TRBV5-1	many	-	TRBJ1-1	TGCGCCAGCAGCTTGGGCGGGGTGACTGAAGCTTTCTTT	CASSLGGVTEAFF
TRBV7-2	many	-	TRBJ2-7	TGTGCCAGCAGCTTAGCCCGGACCCTAGTCCACGAGCAGTACTTC	CASSLARTLVHEQYF
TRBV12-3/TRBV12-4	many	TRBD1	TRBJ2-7	TGTGCCAGCACCCCGGGACAGAGCTCCTACGAGCAGTACTTC	CASTPGQSSYEQYF
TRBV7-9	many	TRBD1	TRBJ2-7	TGTGCCAGCAGCCCCACGACAGGGATCCCCTACGAGCAGTACTTC	CASSPTTGIPYEQYF
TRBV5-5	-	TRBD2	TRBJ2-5	TGTGCCAGCACAACTCGTTTCAGGGAGGGAGTCCAAGAGACCCAGTACTTC	CASTTRFREGVQETQYF
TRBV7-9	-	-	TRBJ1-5	TGTGCCAGCAGCACGGGGAGTCGGCCCCAGCATTTT	CASSTGSRPQHF
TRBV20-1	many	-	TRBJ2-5	TGCAGTGCTAGAGATTCTCAGAAAGAGACCCAGTACTTC	CSARDSQKETQYF
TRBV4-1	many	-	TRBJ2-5	TGCGCCAGCAGCCAGCGACAGACCCTTCAAGAGACCCAGTACTTC	CASSQRQTLQETQYF